This TCR beta chain is drawn from a study of Ad26.COV2.S vaccination and SARS-CoV-2 variants. In the study overall: A participant enrolled in the COV1001 Ad26.COV2.S trial arm provided the sample. Study results and limitations: Placebo recipients trailed vaccine recipients in spike-specific TCR breadth.

Here immunoSEQ multiplex PCR was the method, and the copy in TCRdb shows in-frame clones only, minus some. Among about 680,000 clones listed, around 92% were seen once. Details on this clone: What it binds is unknown.

Treatment described: around 19 received Ad26.COV2.S at low or high dose, single or two shots; several received placebo; per-sample allocation not given. Following the first vaccine or placebo injection, samples were taken on day 63. This CDR3 comprises 16 residues. This chain links TRBV12-2 with TRBJ2-5; the DNA was not used to check the table's D call, TRBD2. TRBV12-2 is a pseudogene segment. This clonotype was obtained from a person aged 18 to 59 who received the Ad26.COV2.S COVID-19 vaccine or a placebo. Sequenced material: peripheral blood, taken in a trial of Ad26.COV2.S vaccine versus placebo. The DNA for the CDR3 is TGTGCAAGTCGCTTTGACCAGTCCTATGCGGGAGAGACCCAGTACTTC. It encodes CASRFDQSYAGETQYF.